The present entry profiles one T cell receptor beta chain with its context. Antigen unknown. This sequence may be a read error, since a much larger clone differs from it by one base. The CDR3 is 16 residues long. The V gene's germline CDR1 is WSHSY and CDR2 SAAADI. It was with a sample-barcoded 5' primer and a J-beta primer mix that a second PCR of about 7 to 12 cycles was run. TCRdb re-analysed the 5' RACE reads in MiXCR, keeping a single row per CDR3 protein. The repertoire holds around 1,500,000 distinct CDR3 sequences, approximately 38% seen once, with roughly 8.2% in the top ten. Each sample provided at least 5.5 micrograms of extracted total RNA. The source of the sample is a study of blood T cells in healthy people across ages. Background on the study: Capture by template switching was about one barcoded beta molecule per two T cells.

Study conclusions and caveats: Unsorted PBMCs blocked a conclusive comparison of naive and antigen-experienced cells.

Sequencing was carried out using blood. The receptor comes from a woman in her late teens or twenties in good health. The V call is TRBV10-2, the J call TRBJ1-5, with D tentatively TRBD1 (6 bases). The CDR3 bases are TGCGTCAGCAGGCCAGGGGATGAGAGGGGGGATCAGCCCCAGCATTTT. This translates into CVSRPGDERGDQPQHF.